Listed below are T cell receptor beta chains from one sample, sequenced in a study of blood T cell repertoires in COVID-19. Clones were sequenced by immunoSEQ multiplex PCR, and TCRdb holds only the in-frame ones, with some missing. The profile shows around 210,000 clones, 85% to 90% of them singletons. Material for sequencing was peripheral blood. The receptors stem from a man aged 18 to 30 with active or convalescent COVID-19. Each CDR3 is given with its conserved first and last residue. Where a row states a size, it is once, few, many or the class of an expanded clone; other rows omit it.

size	J	V	CDR3
.	TRBJ1-1	TRBV28	CASSLTGDTEAFF
.	TRBJ2-2	TRBV11-3	CASSLNSGSNTGELFF
.	TRBJ1-3	TRBV6-5	CAAVGSGNTIYF
.	TRBJ2-5	TRBV12-5	CASVGIEETQYF
.	TRBJ2-7	TRBV6-2/TRBV6-3	CASSRDRVFTYEQYF
.	TRBJ2-2	TRBV3-1/TRBV3-2	CASSQELAGGPAGELFF
.	TRBJ1-1	TRBV5-8	CASSPGVGGSGAFF
few	TRBJ2-6	TRBV27	CAIATSGIFSGANVLTF
.	TRBJ2-7	TRBV5-1	CASSLAGSGAEQYF
.	TRBJ1-3	TRBV7-9	CASSSRTTGSNTIYF
.	TRBJ1-6	TRBV19	CASSPRQGNSPLHF
.	TRBJ1-5	TRBV21-1	CASSKVAGTPNQPQHF
.	TRBJ1-3	TRBV5-1	CASSLGDKHSGNTIYF
.	TRBJ2-3	TRBV5-1	CASSSPPGREMISDTQYF
.	TRBJ2-7	TRBV18	CASSLLGREQYF
.	TRBJ1-2	TRBV3-1/TRBV3-2	CASSQAGHMLIYTF
once	TRBJ2-7	TRBV4-3	CASSQDWETIYEQYF
.	TRBJ1-2	TRBV5-1	CASSAAGQSYTF
.	TRBJ2-5	TRBV24-1	CATSDFGRKGETQYF
.	TRBJ2-1	TRBV9	CASSVEGASYNEQFF
.	TRBJ1-2	TRBV7-2	CASTLGGTYGYTF
.	TRBJ1-2	TRBV18	CASSPAAGAQANYGYTF
once	TRBJ1-5	TRBV5-6	CASSPGTGDSPQHF
.	TRBJ2-5	TRBV4-2	CASSRSGGASGQETQYF
.	TRBJ1-2	TRBV3-1/TRBV3-2	CASSQGGQGYGYTF
.	TRBJ1-1	TRBV7-3	CASSLGQGAQAFF